This T cell receptor beta chain was recorded in a study of T cell changes during pregnancy in multiple sclerosis. Trimming pared 2 bases from V and 2 bases from J, leaving 11 bases between. The V gene's germline CDR1 is SGHDT and CDR2 YYEEEE. CDR3 size: 15 residues. The data were produced by immunoSEQ multiplex PCR, yet TCRdb's version contains in-frame clones alone and is incomplete. The sample yields about 53,000 clones, about 90% seen once. The source is a female donor in good health, enrolled as a control in a pregnancy study. Source: peripheral blood, taken after pregnancy. This sequence joins TRBV5-6 and TRBJ1-3, with D perhaps TRBD1 (5 bases). The DNA of the CDR3 is TGTGCCAGCAGCTTAATCGACAGCACTGGAAACACCATATATTTT. Amino acid sequence: CASSLIDSTGNTIYF.